The rows below give T cell receptor beta chains drawn from one sample of a study of T cell repertoires in ileal Crohn's disease. The method was immunoSEQ multiplex PCR; TCRdb's version includes in-frame clones alone and lacks a portion of them. The sample shows about 2,900 clones, around 79% of them seen only once. The sequenced sample was ileal tissue. Receptor source: an adult with Crohn's disease. The CDR3 runs from the conserved cysteine through the conserved F or W. Each record gives: CDR3 length, V gene, D gene, clone size, J gene, CDR3 DNA, CDR3 protein. The D gene is left open where the match is weak. Clone sizes are given selectively: once, few, many, or a class where the clone is expanded.

16	TRBV27	NA	few	TRBJ2-7	TGTGCCAGCAGTCTAACACAGGGCTACAGCTCCTACGAGCAGTACTTC	CASSLTQGYSSYEQYF
13	TRBV6-4	NA	NA	TRBJ2-1	TGTGCCAGCAGTGAACTAGCCCACAATGAGCAGTTCTTC	CASSELAHNEQFF
16	TRBV7-9	NA	NA	TRBJ1-1	TGTGCCAGCAGCTTAACGTACGGAGTTAGGAACACTGAAGCTTTCTTT	CASSLTYGVRNTEAFF
9	TRBV10-1	NA	NA	TRBJ1-1	TGCGCCGGAGGTACTGAAGCTTTCTTT	CAGGTEAFF
13	TRBV6-1	NA	once	TRBJ1-5	TGTGCCAGCAGTGAGGAGAGAAATCAGCCCCAGCATTTT	CASSEERNQPQHF
14	TRBV28	NA	NA	TRBJ2-7	TGTGCCAGCAGTTTCTTAGCGGCCCATTACGAGCAGTACTTC	CASSFLAAHYEQYF
16	TRBV6-4	TRBD1	NA	TRBJ2-1	TGTGCCAGCAGTGACTCGGCCGGGACAGGGGGCGATGAGCAGTTCTTC	CASSDSAGTGGDEQFF
13	TRBV5-4	TRBD2	NA	TRBJ2-1	TGTGCCAGCAAGGACGGGAGGCGAAATGAGCAGTTCTTC	CASKDGRRNEQFF
13	TRBV6-5	NA	NA	TRBJ1-1	TGTGCCAGCAGTTACGAGGGGGGAACTGAAGCTTTCTTT	CASSYEGGTEAFF
15	TRBV11-2	NA	NA	TRBJ1-4	TGTGCCAGCAGCTTATTTGGGGGTACTAATGAAAAACTGTTTTTT	CASSLFGGTNEKLFF
13	TRBV7-1	NA	NA	TRBJ1-2	TGTGCCAGCAGCTTAGCCCCAAACTATGGCTACACCTTC	CASSLAPNYGYTF
17	TRBV5-6	TRBD1	NA	TRBJ1-5	TGTGCCAGCAGCTTGCGGGGGGGACAGGGACGGAATCAGCCCCAGCATTTT	CASSLRGGQGRNQPQHF
18	TRBV6-1	TRBD2	NA	TRBJ2-3	TGTGCCAGCAGTGAACGACTAGCGGGAGGCGGATTGACAGATACGCAGTATTTT	CASSERLAGGGLTDTQYF
15	TRBV6-4	TRBD1	NA	TRBJ1-5	TGTGCCAGCAGCCCAGGGGGCTATAGCAATCAGCCCCAGCATTTT	CASSPGGYSNQPQHF
14	TRBV5-4	NA	NA	TRBJ2-7	TGTGCCAGCAGCTTGACCCCAGGAGCTTTAGAGCAGTACTTC	CASSLTPGALEQYF
14	TRBV5-1	NA	NA	TRBJ2-3	TGCGCCAGCAGCTTGGAGGCTAGCCCCGATACGCAGTATTTT	CASSLEASPDTQYF
12	TRBV6-5	NA	NA	TRBJ1-5	TGTGCCAGCGGTCTCGGCCGTCAGCCCCAGCATTTT	CASGLGRQPQHF
18	TRBV2	NA	NA	TRBJ1-1	TGTGCCAGCAGGAAATCCCCTGGGGGGCGCACACTGAACACTGAAGCTTTCTTT	CASRKSPGGRTLNTEAFF
15	TRBV6-5	NA	once	TRBJ2-2	TGTGCCAGCAGTCCTGAATTCAGGGTTGCCGGGGAGCTGTTTTTT	CASSPEFRVAGELFF
16	TRBV6-4	TRBD2	NA	TRBJ2-3	TGTGCCAGCAGCGGTAAGGGACTAGCGGGAGCAGATACGCAGTATTTT	CASSGKGLAGADTQYF
18	TRBV4-3	NA	few	TRBJ2-6	TGCGCCAGCAGCCAAGGGGGGTTCTTTAGCTCTGGGGCCAACGTCCTGACTTTC	CASSQGGFFSSGANVLTF
15	TRBV6-5	TRBD1	NA	TRBJ2-3	TGTGCCAGCAGTTACTCGACAGGGGGCGCAGATACGCAGTATTTT	CASSYSTGGADTQYF
14	TRBV12-5	TRBD2	large	TRBJ2-7	TGTGCTAGTGGCCCCCGCGGGAGCTCCTACGAGCAGTACTTC	CASGPRGSSYEQYF
12	TRBV29-1	NA	NA	TRBJ1-3	TGCAGCGTTCTCCAGAAGGGAAACACCATATATTTT	CSVLQKGNTIYF
15	TRBV2	TRBD2	NA	TRBJ2-5	TGTGCCAGCAGTGCACCGGGACTAGTTTTTGAGACCCAGTACTTC	CASSAPGLVFETQYF
15	TRBV6-4	TRBD1	NA	TRBJ1-2	TGTGCCAGCAGTGAAACAGGGGACGCGCACTATGGCTACACCTTC	CASSETGDAHYGYTF
15	TRBV19	TRBD1	NA	TRBJ2-3	TGTGCCAGTAGTAGAATGACAGGGGGTCGAGATACGCAGTATTTT	CASSRMTGGRDTQYF
15	TRBV5-4	TRBD2	NA	TRBJ2-5	TGTGCCAGCAGATTCGGGACTACCTCCGCGGGGGCCCAGTACTTC	CASRFGTTSAGAQYF
15	TRBV27	TRBD2	NA	TRBJ2-2	TGTGCCAGCAGGACGGGACTAGCGGCCACCGGGGAGCTGTTTTTT	CASRTGLAATGELFF
16	TRBV9	TRBD2	few	TRBJ2-3	TGTGCCAGCAGCGTAAGGTCTAGCGGGAGGACAGATACGCAGTATTTT	CASSVRSSGRTDTQYF
15	TRBV4-3	NA	NA	TRBJ2-7	TGCGCCAGCAGCCAAGCCCGGGGCTTTGGTTACGAGCAGTACTTC	CASSQARGFGYEQYF
17	TRBV18	TRBD2	NA	TRBJ2-2	TGTGCCAGCTCGCTGACTAGCGGGAGCTTCGACACCGGGGAGCTGTTTTTT	CASSLTSGSFDTGELFF
14	TRBV27	TRBD1	NA	TRBJ1-5	TGTGCCAGCAGCCGGGGACAGATTAATCAGCCCCAGCATTTT	CASSRGQINQPQHF
16	TRBV5-1	TRBD1	few	TRBJ2-6	TGCGCCAGCAGCCCGGGACAGTCCTCTGGGGCCAACGTCCTGACTTTC	CASSPGQSSGANVLTF
16	TRBV28	TRBD1	few	TRBJ1-5	TGTGCCAGCACCAACACATACAGGGGGCGCCATCAGCCCCAGCATTTT	CASTNTYRGRHQPQHF
13	TRBV14	NA	few	TRBJ2-3	TGTGCCAGCAGCCAGGTCCCAGGGCGATCGCAGTATTTT	CASSQVPGRSQYF
12	TRBV18	TRBD1	NA	TRBJ1-4	TGTGCCAGCTCACCACAGGACAGGGAACTGTTTTTT	CASSPQDRELFF
15	TRBV27	TRBD2	NA	TRBJ2-1	TGTGCCAGCAGTTTATTAGGGACTAGTCCCAATGAGCAGTTCTTC	CASSLLGTSPNEQFF
17	TRBV2	TRBD1	NA	TRBJ2-2	TGTGCCAGCAGTGAGACGGAGGGCAGGGGGCTTGCCGGGGAGCTGTTTTTT	CASSETEGRGLAGELFF
11	TRBV6-1	TRBD1	NA	TRBJ1-1	TGTGCCAGCAGTGACAGGGGGAAAGCTTTCTTT	CASSDRGKAFF
15	TRBV13	NA	NA	TRBJ2-3	TGTGCCAGCAGCCCTTACGGATCGGCGGCAGATACGCAGTATTTT	CASSPYGSAADTQYF
17	TRBV5-3	NA	NA	TRBJ1-2	TGTGCCAGAAGTCAAAGGATGGTGCAGGGAGGGGGGCATGGCTACACCTTC	CARSQRMVQGGGHGYTF
13	TRBV29-1	NA	NA	TRBJ1-1	TGCAGCATTGCGGACAGTCGTTACACTGAAGCTTTCTTT	CSIADSRYTEAFF
12	TRBV21-1	NA	NA	TRBJ1-2	TGTGCCAGCTTCCACAGGCTCTATGGCTACACCTTC	CASFHRLYGYTF
15	TRBV4-3	NA	NA	TRBJ1-1	TGCGCCAGCAGCCAAGGACGGGTCCCAAGGCCTGAAGCTTTCTTT	CASSQGRVPRPEAFF
17	TRBV19	TRBD1	large	TRBJ2-3	TGTGCCAGTAGTATAGACGGGACAGAAGGGTACACAGATACGCAGTATTTT	CASSIDGTEGYTDTQYF
15	TRBV7-3	NA	NA	TRBJ1-1	TGTGCCAGCAGCTTAAGCCGGGGGACAAACACTGAAGCTTTCTTT	CASSLSRGTNTEAFF
14	TRBV30	NA	NA	TRBJ1-3	TGTGCCTGGTTCACCGCCTCTTACGGGAACACCATATATTTT	CAWFTASYGNTIYF
15	TRBV6-6	NA	NA	TRBJ2-5	TGTGCCAGCAGTTACTCCAGGGCGGGGTCGGAGACCCAGTACTTC	CASSYSRAGSETQYF
14	TRBV11-2	NA	NA	TRBJ2-7	TGTGCCAGCAGCCTAATGGGGGGATACCGGGACAGGTACTTC	CASSLMGGYRDRYF
16	TRBV27	NA	NA	TRBJ2-1	TGTGCCAGCAGTCCCGGGACGGCCAGCTCCTACAATGAGCAGTTCTTC	CASSPGTASSYNEQFF
17	TRBV6-1	TRBD1	NA	TRBJ1-2	TGTGCCAGCAGTGGATGGACAGGGGGCGCCAAGATCTATGGCTACACCTTC	CASSGWTGGAKIYGYTF
13	TRBV7-6	NA	NA	TRBJ2-3	TGTGCCAGCAGCCGGGCGGGGCTCGGAGGAGAGTATTTT	CASSRAGLGGEYF
14	TRBV5-6	TRBD2	NA	TRBJ2-1	TGTGCCAGCAGCGCTAGCGGCTCCTACAATGAGCAGTTCTTC	CASSASGSYNEQFF
15	TRBV9	NA	NA	TRBJ1-1	TGTGCCAGCAGCTTTCGGGCCGCGGAGGACACTGAAGCTTTCTTT	CASSFRAAEDTEAFF
16	TRBV6-1	NA	few	TRBJ2-7	TGTGCCAGCAGTGAGGGCCCGGGACTGTCGCCTTCCGAGCAGTACTTC	CASSEGPGLSPSEQYF
15	TRBV7-7	TRBD1	NA	TRBJ2-2	TGTGCCAGCACCCTTGGGACAGGGGCGAACGGGGAGCTGTTTTTT	CASTLGTGANGELFF
19	TRBV4-2	TRBD2	NA	TRBJ2-3	TGTGCCAGCAGCCAAGAGGTGACTAGCGGGAGTGGGAGCACAGATACGCAGTATTTT	CASSQEVTSGSGSTDTQYF
15	TRBV27	TRBD2	NA	TRBJ2-2	TGTGCCAGCAGGACGGGGCTAGCGGCCACCGGGGAGCTGTTTTTT	CASRTGLAATGELFF
15	TRBV6-4	NA	NA	TRBJ2-3	TGTGCCAGCAGTGACTCTGCGGGGAGCACAGATACGCAGTATTTT	CASSDSAGSTDTQYF